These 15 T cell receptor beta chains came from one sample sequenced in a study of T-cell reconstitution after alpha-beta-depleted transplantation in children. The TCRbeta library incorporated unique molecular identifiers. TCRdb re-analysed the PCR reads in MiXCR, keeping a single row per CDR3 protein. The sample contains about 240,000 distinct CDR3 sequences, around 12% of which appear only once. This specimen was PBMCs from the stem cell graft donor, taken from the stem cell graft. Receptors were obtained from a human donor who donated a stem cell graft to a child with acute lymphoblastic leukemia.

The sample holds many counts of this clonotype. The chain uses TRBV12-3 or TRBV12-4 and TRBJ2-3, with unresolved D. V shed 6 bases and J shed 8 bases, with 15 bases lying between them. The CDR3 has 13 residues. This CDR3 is CASSSGRSLTQYF. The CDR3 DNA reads TGTGCCAGCAGCTCCGGACGGTCACTTACGCAGTATTTT.

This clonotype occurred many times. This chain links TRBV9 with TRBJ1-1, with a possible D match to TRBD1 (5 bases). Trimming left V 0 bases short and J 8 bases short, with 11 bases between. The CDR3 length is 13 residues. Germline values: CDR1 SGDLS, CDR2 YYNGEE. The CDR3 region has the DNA TGTGCCAGCAGCGTAGTTCTGGCAGGGGAAGCTTTCTTT. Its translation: CASSVVLAGEAFF.

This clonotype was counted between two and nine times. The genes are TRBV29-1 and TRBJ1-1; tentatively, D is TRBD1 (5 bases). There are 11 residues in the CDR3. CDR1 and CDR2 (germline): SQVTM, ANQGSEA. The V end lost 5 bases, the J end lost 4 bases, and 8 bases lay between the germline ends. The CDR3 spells CSVRGGTEAFF. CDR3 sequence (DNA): TGCAGCGTTCGTGGGGGCACTGAAGCTTTCTTT.

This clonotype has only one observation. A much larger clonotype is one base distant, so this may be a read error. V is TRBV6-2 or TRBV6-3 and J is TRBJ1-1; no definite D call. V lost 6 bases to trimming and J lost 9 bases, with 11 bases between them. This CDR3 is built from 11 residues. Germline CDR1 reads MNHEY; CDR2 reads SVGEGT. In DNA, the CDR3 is TGTGCCAGCAGCCGCGGACTTCAAGCTTTCTTT. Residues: CASSRGLQAFF.

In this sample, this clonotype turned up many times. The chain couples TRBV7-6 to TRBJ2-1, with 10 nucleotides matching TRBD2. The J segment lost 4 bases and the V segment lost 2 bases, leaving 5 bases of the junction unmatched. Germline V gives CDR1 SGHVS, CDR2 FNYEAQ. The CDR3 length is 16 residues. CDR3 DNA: TGTGCCAGCAGCTTAAGAACTAGCGGGGAATACAATGAGCAGTTCTTC. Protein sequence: CASSLRTSGEYNEQFF.

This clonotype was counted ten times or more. The CDR3 DNA reads as TGTGCCAGCAGCCCTCCGGGACTAGTAGAGACCCAGTACTTC. Its translation is CASSPPGLVETQYF. The chain combines TRBV14 with TRBJ2-5; 8 bases fit TRBD2. CDR1 is SGHDN, CDR2 FVKESK, per germline. This CDR3 region has 14 residues. V lost 4 bases, J lost 4 bases, and 5 bases stayed unmatched.

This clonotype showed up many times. The CDR3: CASGLDQSGELFF. DNA of the CDR3: TGTGCTAGTGGTTTGGATCAATCAGGGGAGCTGTTTTTT. The V call is TRBV12-5, the J call TRBJ2-2, with D unclear. The CDR3 runs to 13 residues. Germline V lookup: CDR1 LGHNT, CDR2 FRNRAP. V was trimmed by 1 base and J by 8 bases, leaving 8 bases between them.

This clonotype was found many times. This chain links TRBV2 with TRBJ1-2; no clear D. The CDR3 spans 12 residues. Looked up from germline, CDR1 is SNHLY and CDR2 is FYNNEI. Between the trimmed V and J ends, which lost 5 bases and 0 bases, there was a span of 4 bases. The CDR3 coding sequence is TGTGCCAGCAGTTCTACTAACTATGGCTACACCTTC. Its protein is CASSSTNYGYTF.

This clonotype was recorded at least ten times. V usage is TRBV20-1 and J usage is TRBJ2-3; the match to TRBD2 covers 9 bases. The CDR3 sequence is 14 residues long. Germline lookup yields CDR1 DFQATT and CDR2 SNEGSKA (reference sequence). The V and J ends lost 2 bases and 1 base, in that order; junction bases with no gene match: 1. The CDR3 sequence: CSARLAGRTDTQYF. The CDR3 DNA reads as TGCAGTGCTAGACTAGCGGGGCGCACAGATACGCAGTATTTT.

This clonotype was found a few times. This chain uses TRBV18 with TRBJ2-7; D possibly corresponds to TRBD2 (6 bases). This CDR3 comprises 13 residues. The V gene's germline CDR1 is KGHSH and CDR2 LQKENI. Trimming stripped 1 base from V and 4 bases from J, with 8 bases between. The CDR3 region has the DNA TGTGCCAGCTCACCACAGGGGAGGTACGAGCAGTACTTC. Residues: CASSPQGRYEQYF.

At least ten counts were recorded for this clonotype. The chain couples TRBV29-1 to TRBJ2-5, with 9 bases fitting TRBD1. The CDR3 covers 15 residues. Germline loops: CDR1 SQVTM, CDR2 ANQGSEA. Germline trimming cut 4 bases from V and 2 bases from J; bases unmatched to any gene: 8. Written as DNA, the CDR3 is TGCAGCGTTGGAGAGACAGGGGGACCTCAAGAGACCCAGTACTTC. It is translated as CSVGETGGPQETQYF.

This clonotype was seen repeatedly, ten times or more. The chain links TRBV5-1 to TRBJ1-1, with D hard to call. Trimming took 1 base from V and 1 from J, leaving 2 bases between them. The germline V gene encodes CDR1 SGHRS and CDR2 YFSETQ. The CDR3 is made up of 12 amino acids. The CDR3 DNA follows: TGCGCCAGCAGCTTGACGAACACTGAAGCTTTCTTT. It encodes CASSLTNTEAFF. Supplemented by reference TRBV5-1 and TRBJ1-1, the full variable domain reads KAGVTQTPRYLIKTRGQQVTLSCSPISGHRSVSWYQQTPGQGLQFLFEYFSETQRNKGNFPGRFSGRQFSNSRSEMNVSTLELGDSALYLCASSLTNTEAFFGQGTRLTVV.

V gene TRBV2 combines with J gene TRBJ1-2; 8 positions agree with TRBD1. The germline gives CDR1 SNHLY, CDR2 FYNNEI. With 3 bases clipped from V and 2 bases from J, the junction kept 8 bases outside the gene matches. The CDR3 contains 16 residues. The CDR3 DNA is TGTGCCAGCAGTGACGGGACAGGCGCTTTGAACTATGGCTACACCTTC. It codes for CASSDGTGALNYGYTF.

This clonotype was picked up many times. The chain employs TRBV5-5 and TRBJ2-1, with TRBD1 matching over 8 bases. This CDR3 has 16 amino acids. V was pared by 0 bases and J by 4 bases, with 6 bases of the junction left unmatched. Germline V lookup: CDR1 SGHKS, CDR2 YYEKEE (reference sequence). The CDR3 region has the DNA TGTGCCAGCAGCTTGGCCGGGACAGGTTTTTACAATGAGCAGTTCTTC. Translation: CASSLAGTGFYNEQFF.

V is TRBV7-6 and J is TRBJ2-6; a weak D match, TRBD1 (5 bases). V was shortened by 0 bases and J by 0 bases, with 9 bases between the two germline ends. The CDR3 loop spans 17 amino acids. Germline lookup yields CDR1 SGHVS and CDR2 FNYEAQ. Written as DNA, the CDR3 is TGTGCCAGCAGCTTAGCAGGGGCTCACTCTGGGGCCAACGTCCTGACTTTC. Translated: CASSLAGAHSGANVLTF.